This T cell receptor (beta chain) was sequenced during a study of T cell clonotyping in hematopoietic cell transplantation. Overall study results and limits: Broader posttransplant TCR repertoire diversity was predicted by graft donor and pretransplant recipient Inverse Simpson Index values. No sorting was done, leaving CD4 and CD8 contributions mixed. Pathologically expanded recipient clonotypes increased progressively from day 30 to day 180 as diversity fell. At the given depth, recipient repertoires were over 95% de novo clonotypes.

Using immunoSEQ multiplex PCR, the repertoire was profiled, and TCRdb retains in-frame clones only, with some absent. Found here are 20,000 or so clones, approximately 80% of them singletons; the top ten hold 14% to 15%. A word on this clone: Its target is unknown.

Material for sequencing was peripheral blood mononuclear cells. The source of this sequence is a man aged 55 to 70 in good health. Some clones in this sample may be carry-over from other donors' samples.

The CDR3 is CASKGLADTDTQYF. The CDR3 DNA sequence: TGTGCCAGCAAAGGACTAGCGGACACAGATACGCAGTATTTT. The chain combines TRBV5-6 with TRBJ2-3; 10 positions agree with TRBD2. The CDR3 spans 14 residues. Germline V gene sequence: CDR1 SGHDT, CDR2 YYEEEE. V trimming: 6 bases; J trimming: 2 bases; junction bases outside the gene matches: 3.